These 15 T cell receptor beta chains were all obtained from the same sample, sequenced in a study of response to subunit inactivated influenza vaccine. A single record per CDR3 protein comes from TCRdb applying MiXCR to the RT-PCR reads. The repertoire holds around 650,000 distinct CDR3 sequences, with about a sixth as singletons. The material was PBMCs from blood, obtained roughly 13 days after vaccination. These receptors originate from a man in his fifties who received an inactivated influenza vaccine.

This rearrangement joins TRBV4-3 to TRBJ1-2; TRBD1 aligns across 7 bases. The junction had 6 bases not matched to a gene; V was cut back by 3 bases and J by 8 bases. The germline V gene encodes CDR1 LGHNA and CDR2 YSLEER. This CDR3 contains 13 residues. The CDR3 DNA reads TGCGCCAGCAGCCACATGGGACAGCCAGGCTACACCTTC. This codes for CASSHMGQPGYTF.

This clonotype was seen more than once but under ten times. The gene calls are TRBV11-1 and TRBJ2-2, with 10 bases fitting TRBD2. Germline CDR1 SGHAT, CDR2 FQDESV (reference sequence). With V trimmed by 3 bases and J by 3 bases, 10 bases remained unmatched. The CDR3 consists of 18 residues. CDR3 amino acids: CASSFSFGTSVYTGELFF. The CDR3 DNA is TGTGCCAGCAGCTTCTCCTTTGGGACTAGCGTATACACCGGGGAGCTGTTTTTT.

There are many counts of this clonotype. The chain carries TRBV7-2 and TRBJ2-3, with unresolved D. Germline V gene data show CDR1 as SGHTA and CDR2 as FQGNSA. This CDR3 has 14 amino acids. V was cut by 3 bases and J by 4 bases, with 11 bases left in between. The CDR3 bases are TGTGCCAGCAGCTTCGCCGGATCCGCAGATACGCAGTATTTT. It encodes CASSFAGSADTQYF.

The chain employs TRBV28 and TRBJ2-1; D unclear. Germline V gives CDR1 MDHEN, CDR2 SYDVKM. V lost 6 bases and J 0 bases, leaving 21 bases between the germline ends. This CDR3 is built from 18 residues. As DNA, the CDR3 is TGTGCCAGCAGGAAACAGTGGGCCGTACGGCGCTCCTACAATGAGCAGTTCTTC. It translates to CASRKQWAVRRSYNEQFF.

This clonotype turned up a few times. The chain links TRBV5-4 to TRBJ2-1; the match to TRBD2 covers 8 bases. Germline V gene sequence: CDR1 SGHNT, CDR2 YYREEE (reference sequence). After removal of 6 bases from V and 8 bases from J, the junction contained 7 bases not matched to a gene. The CDR3 loop spans 13 amino acids. CDR3 nucleotides: TGTGCCAGCACCGCGGGAGGAAGATATGAGCAGTTCTTC. Its protein product is CASTAGGRYEQFF.

The gene calls are TRBV20-1 and TRBJ1-3; unclear D gene. From germline, CDR1 is DFQATT and CDR2 SNEGSKA (reference sequence). Trimming pared 5 bases from V and 0 bases from J, leaving 8 bases between. This CDR3 contains 13 residues. Here the CDR3 reads CSAGSSSGNTIYF. In nucleotides, the CDR3 is TGCAGTGCTGGGTCTTCCTCTGGAAACACCATATATTTT.

This clonotype was counted only a few times. CDR3 sequence: CASSYSQTGGWNEQFF. The CDR3 coding sequence is TGTGCCAGCAGTTACTCTCAGACAGGGGGATGGAATGAGCAGTTCTTC. This chain uses TRBV6-5 with TRBJ2-1; TRBD1 aligns across 9 bases. CDR3 length equals 16 residues. J was trimmed by 7 bases and V by 0 bases; bases with no gene match: 7. Germline CDR1 MNHEY, CDR2 SVGAGI.

This chain links TRBV4-3 with TRBJ2-5, with D unclear. Germline V lookup: CDR1 LGHNA, CDR2 YSLEER. CDR3 size: 15 residues. V was pared by 0 bases and J by 0 bases, with 8 bases between. CDR3 in amino acids: CASSQERTYQETQYF. CDR3 coding DNA: TGCGCCAGCAGCCAAGAGCGAACGTACCAAGAGACCCAGTACTTC.

This clonotype was counted a few times. The CDR3 is CASSLPGASNTEAFF. The DNA for the CDR3 is TGTGCCAGCAGTCTACCAGGGGCATCAAACACTGAAGCTTTCTTT. This chain joins TRBV12-3 or TRBV12-4 and TRBJ1-1, with D possibly matching TRBD1 (6 bases). The germline V and J ends were trimmed by 5 bases and 2 bases, with 15 bases remaining between them. The length of the CDR3 is 15 residues.

The V gene is TRBV4-3, the J gene TRBJ2-3, with D possibly TRBD1 on 6 matching bases. CDR3 length: 17 residues. Germline values: CDR1 LGHNA, CDR2 YSLEER. Deletions cut 0 bases from V and 3 bases from J, with 16 bases between. Here the CDR3 DNA reads TGCGCCAGCAGCCAAGAGAGGGGGAGAATGGGGACAGATACGCAGTATTTT. It yields the protein CASSQERGRMGTDTQYF.

This chain connects TRBV4-2 to TRBJ2-7, with D perhaps being TRBD1 or TRBD2 (5 bases each). CDR1 is LGHNA and CDR2 is YNFKEQ in the germline V gene. Trimming cost V 3 bases and J 0 bases, with 21 bases left between them. This CDR3 has 18 residues. In DNA, the CDR3 is TGTGCCAGCAGCCATTCCCGAGGGGACCGACTTAACTCCTACGAGCAGTACTTC. Its translation: CASSHSRGDRLNSYEQYF.

The rearrangement joins TRBV29-1 to TRBJ2-1; 11 bases align to TRBD2. The germline CDR1 and CDR2 sequences are SQVTM and ANQGSEA. The CDR3 extends over 19 amino acids. With 3 bases clipped from V and 9 bases from J, the junction kept 22 bases outside the gene matches. CDR3 protein: CSVERVGRPSGGQFGEQFF. The CDR3 nucleotides are TGCAGCGTTGAGAGGGTAGGGAGGCCTAGCGGGGGGCAGTTCGGTGAGCAGTTCTTC.

This clonotype has just a few counts. The chain has TRBV18 and TRBJ1-1; a possible D gene is TRBD1 (5 bases). Germline-derived CDR1 and CDR2 are KGHSH and LQKENI. The CDR3 totals 15 residues. V was cut by 1 base and J by 7 bases, with 16 bases left in between. The CDR3 loop reads CASSPRTTLGYEAFF. The CDR3 bases are TGTGCCAGCTCACCACGGACAACATTGGGCTATGAAGCTTTCTTT.

This clonotype showed up just a few times. The chain uses TRBV29-1 and TRBJ2-3; D may be TRBD1 or TRBD2 (6 bases each). This CDR3 is 17 amino acids long. Trimming cost V 6 bases and J 4 bases, with 26 bases left between them. Germline loops: CDR1 SQVTM, CDR2 ANQGSEA. The CDR3 loop is CSVPVVPGARRADTQYF. The CDR3 bases are TGCAGCGTCCCGGTTGTGCCGGGGGCCCGGCGGGCAGATACGCAGTATTTT.

The sample holds a few counts of this clonotype. V is TRBV20-1 and J is TRBJ2-5; 8 nucleotides line up with TRBD1. The V gene end was trimmed by 3 bases and the J gene end by 5 bases; junction bases not matched to a gene: 5. This CDR3 region has 13 residues. The V gene's germline CDR1 is DFQATT and CDR2 SNEGSKA (reference sequence). The CDR3 sequence: CSASPGGRETQYF. CDR3 sequence (DNA): TGCAGTGCTAGCCCAGGGGGCCGGGAGACCCAGTACTTC.